Listed here are 27 T cell receptor beta chains from one sample, sequenced in a study of shared clonotypes between healthy human individuals. Some clones are missing from TCRdb's copy, which holds only in-frame ones; the method was immunoSEQ multiplex PCR. The sample consists of millions of clones, 85% to 95% of them appearing once. Sequenced material: naive CD4+ T cells sorted from blood. Subset noted: CD45RA+ positively selected. These receptors were obtained from a man between 18 and 35 years old in good health.

The table lists this clone with a count of one. The V and J genes are TRBV7-9 and TRBJ2-7; D assignment may be TRBD1 or TRBD2 (5 bases each). CDR3 size: 15 residues. Looked up from germline, CDR1 is SEHNR and CDR2 is FQNEAQ (reference sequence). V lost 4 bases and J 2 bases, leaving 15 bases between the germline ends. The CDR3 is CASSSGRVRPYEQYF. The CDR3 DNA is TGTGCCAGCAGCTCGGGGCGAGTCCGCCCCTACGAGCAGTACTTC.

The rearrangement links TRBV18 to TRBJ2-7; TRBD2 aligns across 12 bases. J gave up 2 bases and V 2 bases, and 1 base lay outside the gene matches. There are 15 residues in the CDR3. The V gene's germline CDR1 is KGHSH and CDR2 LQKENI. The DNA for the CDR3 is TGTGCCAGCTCACCATCTAGCGGGAGGGCCTACGAGCAGTACTTC. This sequence encodes CASSPSSGRAYEQYF.

This sequence joins TRBV2 and TRBJ1-5; 7 nucleotides agree with TRBD1. This CDR3 has 14 amino acids. Losses at the gene ends were 6 bases for V and 1 base for J; bases not matched to a gene: 3. Germline CDR1 reads SNHLY; CDR2 reads FYNNEI. The CDR3 DNA is TGTGCCAGCAGGCTCAGGGGGAGCAATCAGCCCCAGCATTTT. The encoded protein is CASRLRGSNQPQHF.

V usage is TRBV6-4 and J usage is TRBJ1-2; D is perhaps TRBD1 (6 bases). This CDR3 is 15 amino acids long. Trimming shortened V by 5 bases and J by 2 bases, and 15 bases separated the two germline ends. CDR1 is MRHNA, CDR2 SNTAGT, per germline. CDR3 nucleotides: TGTGCCAGCAGTCCCTCTCAGGGGAAAAACTATGGCTACACCTTC. Translating gives CASSPSQGKNYGYTF.

V is TRBV5-1 and J is TRBJ2-7; D possibly corresponds to TRBD1 (5 bases). The CDR3 covers 14 residues. Trimming removed 3 bases at V and 2 bases at J, with 12 bases between. Per germline, CDR1 SGHRS and CDR2 YFSETQ. The CDR3 loop is CASSSTGQAYEQYF. The CDR3 nucleotides are TGCGCCAGCAGCTCCACTGGACAAGCCTACGAGCAGTACTTC.

The rearrangement uses TRBV6-5 and TRBJ2-7; D unresolved. The CDR3 loop spans 14 amino acids. Trimming stripped 0 bases from V and 2 bases from J, with 8 bases between. From germline, CDR1 is MNHEY and CDR2 SVGAGI. CDR3 nucleotides: TGTGCCAGCAGTTACTCTGGGATTGCCTACGAGCAGTACTTC. Its translation: CASSYSGIAYEQYF.

This rearrangement joins TRBV10-3 to TRBJ2-2; 10 bases line up with TRBD2. After removal of 7 bases from V and 8 bases from J, the junction contained 4 bases not matched to a gene. Germline V gene sequence: CDR1 ENHRY, CDR2 SYGVKD. The CDR3 spans 13 residues. The CDR3 loop reads CAITPTSGGELFF. The CDR3 coding sequence is TGTGCCATCACTCCGACTAGCGGGGGGGAGCTGTTTTTT.

On this clone: The identical CDR3 is also encoded by other nucleotide sequences in the sample. This chain connects TRBV7-3 to TRBJ1-3; D ambiguous. Germline-derived CDR1 and CDR2 are SGHTA and FQGTGA. Trimming shortened V by 3 bases and J by 0 bases, and 6 bases separated the two germline ends. CDR3 length: 14 amino acids. The CDR3 DNA follows: TGTGCCAGCAGCTTGGGATTCTCTGGAAACACCATATATTTT. Translation: CASSLGFSGNTIYF.

This rearrangement joins TRBV5-1 to TRBJ2-7, with TRBD2 matching over 8 bases. V gave up 3 bases and J gave up 3 bases; unmatched junction bases: 11. The CDR3 runs 16 residues. CDR1 and CDR2 from the germline V gene are SGHRS and YFSETQ. For the CDR3, the DNA is TGCGCCAGCAGCTCTACGGGAGGGCCTGAAAACTACGAGCAGTACTTC. Amino acid sequence: CASSSTGGPENYEQYF.

The chain carries TRBV5-6 and TRBJ1-2; TRBD1 is a possible D gene (5 bases). The V gene lost 2 bases and the J gene lost 4 bases, with 12 bases spanning the gap. This CDR3 is 14 amino acids long. CDR1 is SGHDT, CDR2 YYEEEE, per germline. The DNA for the CDR3 is TGTGCCAGCAGCTTTTCGGGGGTCGGCTATGGCTACACCTTC. Translating it yields CASSFSGVGYGYTF.

This chain links TRBV4-1 with TRBJ1-2; no reliable D call. CDR1 is MGHRA and CDR2 is YSYEKL in the germline V gene. With 2 bases removed from V and 4 bases from J, the gap between germline ends came to 17 bases. The CDR3 has 16 amino acids. CDR3 sequence reads: CASSQSIGNRIYGYTF. The DNA for the CDR3 is TGCGCCAGCAGCCAATCAATCGGTAACCGAATCTATGGCTACACCTTC.

The chain recombines TRBV2 with TRBJ1-1; no definite D call. Per the germline V gene, CDR1 is SNHLY and CDR2 is FYNNEI. The CDR3 totals 13 residues. V gave up 2 bases and J gave up 7 bases, with 11 bases separating them. CDR3 region: CASSETIPSEAFF. The CDR3 DNA is TGTGCCAGCAGTGAAACCATCCCAAGTGAAGCTTTCTTT.

The chain carries TRBV5-1 and TRBJ2-1; TRBD2 matches 10 bases. V was clipped by 0 bases and J by 8 bases; unmatched bases: 26. CDR3 length: 22 residues. The germline CDR1 and CDR2 sequences are SGHRS and YFSETQ. The CDR3 is CASSLAGYRLQVEREGQDEQFF. The DNA of the CDR3 is TGCGCCAGCAGCTTGGCCGGGTATAGGCTACAAGTGGAGCGGGAGGGCCAGGATGAGCAGTTCTTC.

As to this clone: The same CDR3 is also encoded by other DNA sequences in this sample. The rearrangement joins TRBV11-2 to TRBJ2-3, with unresolved D. The CDR3 is made up of 14 amino acids. Deletions cut 3 bases from V and 1 base from J, with 8 bases between. The V gene's germline CDR1 is SGHAT and CDR2 FQNNGV. This CDR3 is CASSFRRGTDTQYF. The CDR3 DNA sequence: TGTGCCAGCAGCTTCAGAAGGGGCACAGATACGCAGTATTTT.

The rearrangement links TRBV7-3 to TRBJ2-3; 14 bases map to TRBD2. The CDR3 is 16 residues long. CDR1 SGHTA and CDR2 FQGTGA come from the germline V gene. Germline trimming cut 4 bases from V and 4 bases from J; bases unmatched to any gene: 4. The CDR3 here is CASSSGLAGGADTQYF. The CDR3, as DNA: TGTGCCAGCAGCTCAGGACTAGCGGGGGGCGCAGATACGCAGTATTTT.

The rearrangement uses TRBV6-5 and TRBJ2-5, with 8 positions matching TRBD1. Germline CDR1 is MNHEY and CDR2 is SVGAGI. The CDR3 is 16 residues long. After removal of 0 bases from V and 5 bases from J, the junction contained 8 bases not matched to a gene. CDR3 sequence (DNA): TGTGCCAGCAGTTACTCCCGACAGGGGAGTGGGGAGACCCAGTACTTC. Amino acid sequence: CASSYSRQGSGETQYF.

The chain recombines TRBV7-6 with TRBJ1-4, with D perhaps matching TRBD1 (5 bases). CDR1 is SGHVS and CDR2 is FNYEAQ in the germline V gene. Trimming left V 3 bases short and J 4 bases short, with 15 bases between. CDR3 length: 16 amino acids. The CDR3 sequence is CASSLGTRGFNEKLFF. Here the CDR3 DNA reads TGTGCCAGCAGCTTGGGCACAAGGGGTTTTAATGAAAAACTGTTTTTT.

The chain has TRBV30 and TRBJ1-1; D possibly corresponds to TRBD1 (5 bases). The length of the CDR3 is 14 residues. Germline loops: CDR1 GTSNPN, CDR2 SVGIG (reference sequence). V was cut by 2 bases and J by 10 bases, with 20 bases left in between. The CDR3 nucleotides are TGTGCCTGGAGTACCGGGACGGGGAATATTCGAGCTTTCTTT. Encoded protein: CAWSTGTGNIRAFF.

The rearrangement uses TRBV2 and TRBJ2-7; D perhaps matches TRBD1 (6 bases). V lost 1 base and J 3 bases, leaving 16 bases between the germline ends. The CDR3 length is 16 residues. The germline V gene has CDR1 SNHLY and CDR2 FYNNEI. CDR3 protein: CASSEGDMGAYYEQYF. For the CDR3, the DNA is TGTGCCAGCAGTGAAGGGGATATGGGGGCTTACTACGAGCAGTACTTC. The full variable domain, with the rest looked up from reference TRBV2 and TRBJ2-7, is EPEVTQTPSHQVTQMGQEVILRCVPISNHLYFYWYRQILGQKVEFLVSFYNNEISEKSEIFDDQFSVERPDGSNFTLKIRSTKLEDSAMYFCASSEGDMGAYYEQYFGPGTRLTVT.

The CDR3 nucleotides read TGTGCCAGCGCCTGGGGGAACACCGGGGAGCTGTTTTTT. The encoded protein is CASAWGNTGELFF. The chain recombines TRBV6-5 with TRBJ2-2, with D uncertain. Looked up from germline, CDR1 is MNHEY and CDR2 is SVGAGI. This CDR3 comprises 13 residues. Trimming left V 8 bases short and J 1 base short, with 8 bases between.

The genes are TRBV5-1 and TRBJ2-2; 7 bases are a match to TRBD2. CDR1 and CDR2 from the germline V gene are SGHRS and YFSETQ. The length of the CDR3 is 16 residues. Losses at the gene ends were 0 bases for V and 5 bases for J; bases not matched to a gene: 7. The CDR3 protein is CASSLVPSGGTGELFF. In DNA form, the CDR3 reads TGCGCCAGCAGCTTGGTACCTAGCGGAGGAACCGGGGAGCTGTTTTTT.

The chain carries TRBV7-9 and TRBJ2-2; D possibly corresponds to TRBD2 (6 bases). The CDR3 has 17 residues. V was clipped by 0 bases and J by 1 base, with 12 bases between them. Looked up from germline, CDR1 is SEHNR and CDR2 is FQNEAQ (reference sequence). The CDR3 reads CASSLATRDMNTGELFF. The DNA for the CDR3 is TGTGCCAGCAGCTTAGCGACTAGAGACATGAACACCGGGGAGCTGTTTTTT.

The chain combines TRBV6-1 with TRBJ1-2; D is unclear. CDR1 is MNHNS and CDR2 is SASEGT in the germline V gene. The CDR3 covers 20 residues. The V end lost 4 bases, the J end lost 0 bases, and 27 bases lay between the germline ends. This CDR3 is CASSVSGGFSYLKPNYGYTF. The CDR3 nucleotides are TGTGCCAGCAGTGTATCTGGTGGTTTCAGCTACCTGAAACCTAACTATGGCTACACCTTC.

The CDR3 DNA reads as TGTGCCAGCAGGGAAGAGGTCGGGGAGCTGTTTTTT. Its protein product is CASREEVGELFF. The chain couples TRBV25-1 to TRBJ2-2; D remains ambiguous. Looked up from germline, CDR1 is MGHDK and CDR2 is SYGVNS. This CDR3 region has 12 residues. Trimming removed 6 bases at V and 7 bases at J, with 9 bases between.

This chain links TRBV5-1 with TRBJ2-3, with TRBD1 matching over 7 bases. This CDR3 contains 19 residues. V shed 5 bases and J 4 bases; nucleotides not matched to a gene: 22. Germline CDR1 SGHRS, CDR2 YFSETQ. For the CDR3, the DNA is TGCGCCAGCAGTCAACAGGGGTTGACTTTTGCAACGGTTTCAGATACGCAGTATTTT. It codes for CASSQQGLTFATVSDTQYF. Using reference TRBV5-1 and TRBJ2-3 for the parts outside the CDR3, the full variable domain is KAGVTQTPRYLIKTRGQQVTLSCSPISGHRSVSWYQQTPGQGLQFLFEYFSETQRNKGNFPGRFSGRQFSNSRSEMNVSTLELGDSALYLCASSQQGLTFATVSDTQYFGPGTRLTVL.

The chain joins TRBV11-2 to TRBJ2-1; D gene unclear. The CDR3 covers 13 residues. CDR1 and CDR2 from the germline V gene are SGHAT and FQNNGV. V lost 5 bases and J 7 bases, leaving 12 bases between the germline ends. The CDR3 region is CASSSSWVNEQFF. The CDR3 DNA reads as TGTGCCAGCAGCAGTAGTTGGGTAAATGAGCAGTTCTTC.

The chain is built from TRBV25-1 and TRBJ2-7; weak D call: TRBD2 (5 bases). This CDR3 spans 12 amino acids. V was cut by 2 bases and J by 4 bases, with 6 bases left in between. Germline-derived CDR1 and CDR2 are MGHDK and SYGVNS. CDR3 DNA: TGTGCCAGCAGTGAAGGGAGTTACGAGCAGTACTTC. Translation: CASSEGSYEQYF.